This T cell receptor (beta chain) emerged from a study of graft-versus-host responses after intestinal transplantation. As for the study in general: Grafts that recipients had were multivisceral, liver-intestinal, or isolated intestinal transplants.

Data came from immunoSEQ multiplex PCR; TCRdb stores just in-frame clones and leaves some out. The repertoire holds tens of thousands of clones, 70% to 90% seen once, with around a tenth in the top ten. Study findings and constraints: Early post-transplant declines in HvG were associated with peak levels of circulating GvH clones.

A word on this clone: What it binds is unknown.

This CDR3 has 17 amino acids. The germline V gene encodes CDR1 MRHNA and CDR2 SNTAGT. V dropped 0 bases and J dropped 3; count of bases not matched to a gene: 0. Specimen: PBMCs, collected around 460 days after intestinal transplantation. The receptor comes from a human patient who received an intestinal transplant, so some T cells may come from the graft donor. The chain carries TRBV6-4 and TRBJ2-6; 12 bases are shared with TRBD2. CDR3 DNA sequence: TGTGCCAGCAGTGACTCGACTAGCGGGAGTGGGGCCAACGTCCTGACTTTC. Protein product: CASSDSTSGSGANVLTF.